The count of the clone carrying this T cell receptor (beta chain) is one. Its antigen is undetermined. The data were taken from a study of cytomegalovirus exposure and HLA in healthy donors. The study's findings and limits: A later analysis reported that several of the most significant clusters appeared to be linked to common viral pathogens, among them Epstein-Barr virus.

Use of 60 Vbeta and 13 Jbeta primers characterized the PCR. Here immunoSEQ multiplex PCR was the method, and the copy in TCRdb shows in-frame clones only, minus some. The data show some 220,000 clones, with approximately 81% seen just once and 0.24% held by the top ten. J was trimmed by 10 bases and V by 5 bases; bases with no gene match: 9. CDR1 and CDR2 (germline): MNHEY, SMNVEV (reference sequence). The CDR3 spans 14 residues. The sample taken for sequencing was PBMCs. The receptor was isolated from a girl aged 2 to 10 in good health and CMV-seronegative. This chain links TRBV27 with TRBJ2-1, with 9 bases identical to TRBD2. CDR3 protein: CASSTLAGRGEQFF. In nucleotides, the CDR3 is TGTGCCAGCAGTACCCTAGCGGGGAGGGGGGAGCAGTTCTTC.